The T cell receptor beta chain described here comes from a study of early T cells in non-severe SARS-CoV-2 infection. As part of library construction, unique molecular identifiers were attached to individual cDNA molecules. TCRdb reprocessed the 5' RACE reads with MiXCR, giving one entry per CDR3 protein. This sample has about 38,000 distinct CDR3 sequences; about 5% occur once, and the top ten carry 15% to 20%. V was shortened by 10 bases and J by 1 base, with 9 bases between the two germline ends. Germline-derived CDR1 and CDR2 are SGHNT and YYREEE (reference sequence). This CDR3 is 13 amino acids long.

The rearrangement uses TRBV5-4 and TRBJ2-6; D unresolved. Material: whole blood. This clonotype originated in an adult who was a healthcare worker with PCR-confirmed SARS-CoV-2 infection or an uninfected control (not recorded which). The CDR3 loop is CAYAVSGANVLTF. CDR3 in DNA: TGTGCCTACGCGGTTTCTGGGGCCAACGTCCTGACTTTC.